Listed below are T cell receptor beta chains from one sample, sequenced in a study of blood T cell repertoires in COVID-19. Here immunoSEQ multiplex PCR was the method, and the copy in TCRdb shows in-frame clones only, minus some. This sample has 69,000 or so clones, with approximately 78% found just once. Sequenced material: peripheral blood. These receptors were obtained from a woman older than 75 with acute or convalescent COVID-19. The CDR3 runs from the conserved cysteine through the conserved F or W. The D gene is left open where the match is weak.

j_call d_call v_call cdr3_aa
TRBJ1-1 . TRBV2 CASSDRDIGSGEAFF
TRBJ1-1 . TRBV5-6 CASSPVWGRKRNTEAFF
TRBJ2-2 . TRBV2 CASSVSRGNTGELFF
TRBJ1-2 TRBD1 TRBV5-6 CASSSTQGIYYGYTF
TRBJ2-7 . TRBV30 CAWSQSYEQYF
TRBJ2-1 TRBD1 TRBV5-8 CASSRIRGPGQYNEQFF
TRBJ1-2 TRBD1 TRBV7-3 CASSLSATGGAFNYGYTF
TRBJ1-1 TRBD1 TRBV7-9 CASSSLTGPKPQF
TRBJ1-1 . TRBV3-1/TRBV3-2 CASSPRENTEAFF
TRBJ2-2 . TRBV10-2 CASSLLVGNTGELFF
TRBJ1-1 . TRBV5-1 CASSSGDGGYEAFF
TRBJ2-1 . TRBV5-4 CASSLLPGLNPGNEQFF
TRBJ2-3 TRBD2 TRBV5-1 CASSLAGVAGDLSSTDTQYF
TRBJ2-7 TRBD2 TRBV18 CASSSSTSGGLLEQYF
TRBJ1-1 . TRBV1 CTSSHGQGHTEAFF
TRBJ2-7 . TRBV7-9 CASSLVNQGTRTYEQYF
TRBJ2-5 TRBD2 TRBV9 CASSVAGSSGSQETQYF
TRBJ2-2 TRBD2 TRBV4-1 CASSQDYQLLLAGGRDTGELFF
TRBJ1-2 TRBD1 TRBV6-1 CASRTNRGYGYTF
TRBJ2-5 TRBD2 TRBV7-3 CASSPSGLATETQYF
TRBJ2-7 TRBD2 TRBV2 CASSEQTSGGYYEQYF
TRBJ2-1 . TRBV6-5 CASSTPGSREQFF
TRBJ1-5 . TRBV7-6 CASSRGGGNQPQHF
TRBJ2-5 TRBD2 TRBV2 CASNLGGGGQETQYF
TRBJ2-7 TRBD2 TRBV6-5 CASKGLAGGYEQYF
TRBJ1-2 . TRBV10-3 CAISESGRAGIGYTF
TRBJ2-5 . TRBV11-2 CASSPDSGVGETQYF
TRBJ1-2 . TRBV5-6 CASSLDRGIHGYTF
TRBJ1-6 TRBD1 TRBV30 CAWTGTGNSPLHF
TRBJ2-4 TRBD2 TRBV5-1 CASSLELAGTKNIQYF
TRBJ1-5 TRBD1 TRBV11-2 CASTLGSDRGNQPQHF
TRBJ1-1 . TRBV7-9 CASSPLGGGTEAFF
TRBJ1-2 TRBD1 TRBV7-8 CASSLGGTVHGYTF
TRBJ1-1 . TRBV20-1 CSADSDREAFF
TRBJ2-5 . TRBV5-1 CASRGTGYQETQYF
TRBJ2-1 . TRBV5-1 CASSYQGGSYNEQFF
TRBJ1-5 . TRBV5-1 CASSSDSNQPQHF
TRBJ1-1 . TRBV2 CASSELRQPNTEAFF